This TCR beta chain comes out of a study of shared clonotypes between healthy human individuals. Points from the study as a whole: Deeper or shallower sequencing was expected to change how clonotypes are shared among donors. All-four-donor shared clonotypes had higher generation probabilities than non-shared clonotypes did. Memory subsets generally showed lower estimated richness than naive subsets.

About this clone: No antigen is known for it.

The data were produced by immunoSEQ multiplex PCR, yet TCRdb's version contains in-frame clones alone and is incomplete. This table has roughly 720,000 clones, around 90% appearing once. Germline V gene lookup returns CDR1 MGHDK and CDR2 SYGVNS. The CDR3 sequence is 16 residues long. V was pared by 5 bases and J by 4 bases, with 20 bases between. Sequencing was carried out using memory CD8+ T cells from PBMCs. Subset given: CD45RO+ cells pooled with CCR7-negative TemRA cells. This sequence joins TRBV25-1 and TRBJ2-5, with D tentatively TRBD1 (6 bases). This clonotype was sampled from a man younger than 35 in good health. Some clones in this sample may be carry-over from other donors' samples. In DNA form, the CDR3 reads TGTGCCAGCAGTTCCGTTCTACAGGGTGGCCCAGAGACCCAGTACTTC. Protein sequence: CASSSVLQGGPETQYF.